These 20 T cell receptor beta chains originate from one sample sequenced in a study of beta chain features in type 1 diabetes. Study-wide results and limits: TCRB CDR3 length was moderately but significantly reduced in all four CD4+ subsets of Type 1 diabetes patients.

The antigens of these receptors remain unknown. The investigators reverse transcribed all of the isolated RNA, so they sequenced expressed TCRB transcripts. Produced via immunoSEQ multiplex PCR; TCRdb's table is partial and in-frame only. The profile shows about 190,000 clones, roughly 7.1% of them singletons. The specimen sequenced was central memory CD4+ T cells from blood. These TCRs come from a woman aged 35 to 49 with type 1 diabetes.

The gene calls are TRBV5-1 and TRBJ2-7, with D possibly matching TRBD2 (6 bases). The CDR3 contains 13 residues. Germline V gene lookup returns CDR1 SGHRS and CDR2 YFSETQ. The V and J ends lost 5 bases and 5 bases respectively, with 14 bases between them. CDR3 in amino acids: CASSEGGTDEQYF. The CDR3 DNA follows: TGCGCCAGCAGTGAGGGCGGGACGGACGAGCAGTACTTC.

V usage is TRBV4-1 and J usage is TRBJ1-5, with a tentative D call TRBD1 (6 bases). This CDR3 has 17 residues. Trimming shortened V by 3 bases and J by 1 base, and 16 bases separated the two germline ends. The germline gives CDR1 MGHRA, CDR2 YSYEKL. CDR3 protein: CASSQGGLGLSNQPQHF. CDR3 DNA: TGCGCCAGCAGCCAGGGGGGGCTGGGACTGAGCAATCAGCCCCAGCATTTT.

This clone was detected a few times. The V and J genes are TRBV27 and TRBJ2-1; 9 nucleotides line up with TRBD1. CDR3 length: 16 amino acids. The V gene's germline CDR1 is MNHEY and CDR2 SMNVEV (reference sequence). V dropped 5 bases and J dropped 3; count of bases not matched to a gene: 8. The CDR3 region is CASSLKTGGFYNEQFF. DNA of the CDR3: TGTGCCAGCAGTCTCAAGACAGGGGGTTTCTACAATGAGCAGTTCTTC.

This clone turned up a few times. This chain's CDR3 is CATSRDPTNYGYTF. Written as DNA, the CDR3 is TGTGCCACCAGCAGAGATCCCACTAACTATGGCTACACCTTC. The rearrangement joins TRBV15 to TRBJ1-2; D is unresolved. CDR1 is LNHNV, CDR2 YYDKDF, per germline (reference sequence). The CDR3 has 14 residues. V dropped 0 bases and J dropped 0 bases, with 5 bases sitting between them. The complete variable domain, with remaining parts taken from reference TRBV15 and TRBJ1-2, reads DAMVIQNPRYQVTQFGKPVTLSCSQTLNHNVMYWYQQKSSQAPKLLFHYYDKDFNNEADTPDNFQSRRPNTSFCFLDIRSPGLGDTAMYLCATSRDPTNYGYTFGSGTRLTVV.

Only a few counts were recorded for this clone. V and J are TRBV18 and TRBJ2-7; D remains unclear. V was cut by 2 bases and J by 3 bases, with 8 bases left in between. The germline gives CDR1 KGHSH, CDR2 LQKENI. This CDR3 has 13 residues. The CDR3 DNA sequence: TGTGCCAGCTCACCAATGGCGGACTACGAGCAGTACTTC. Its protein is CASSPMADYEQYF. The variable domain in full, with the rest retrieved from reference TRBV18 and TRBJ2-7, is NAGVMQNPRHLVRRRGQEARLRCSPMKGHSHVYWYRQLPEEGLKFMVYLQKENIIDESGMPKERFSAEFPKEGPSILRIQQVVRGDSAAYFCASSPMADYEQYFGPGTRLTVT.

In DNA form, the CDR3 reads TGCGCCAGCAACCCCCGGACAGGGGGAGAATGGACTGAAGCTTTCTTT. This gives the protein CASNPRTGGEWTEAFF. This chain joins TRBV5-1 and TRBJ1-1; 10 positions match TRBD1. V trimming: 6 bases; J trimming: 5 bases; junction bases outside the gene matches: 13. Per germline, CDR1 SGHRS and CDR2 YFSETQ. The CDR3 runs to 16 residues.

J is TRBJ2-1 and V is TRBV30; TRBD2 aligns across 8 bases. Germline CDR1 reads GTSNPN; CDR2 reads SVGIG (reference sequence). Germline trimming cut 3 bases from V and 5 bases from J; bases unmatched to any gene: 12. The CDR3 totals 16 residues. The CDR3 nucleotides are TGTGCCTGGAGGGCGAGACCGGGACTAGAGAACAATGAGCAGTTCTTC. Translating it yields CAWRARPGLENNEQFF.

This clone was detected a few times. The V and J genes are TRBV5-1 and TRBJ1-1, with D possibly being TRBD1 (5 bases). Germline V CDR1 and CDR2: SGHRS, YFSETQ. CDR3 length: 17 residues. Deletions cut 4 bases from V and 5 bases from J, with 24 bases between. CDR3 loop: CASSLEVDSSRMTEAFF. The CDR3 nucleotides are TGCGCCAGCAGCCTTGAAGTAGACAGTTCGAGGATGACTGAAGCTTTCTTT. Together with reference TRBV5-1 and TRBJ1-1, the CDR3 gives the full variable domain: KAGVTQTPRYLIKTRGQQVTLSCSPISGHRSVSWYQQTPGQGLQFLFEYFSETQRNKGNFPGRFSGRQFSNSRSEMNVSTLELGDSALYLCASSLEVDSSRMTEAFFGQGTRLTVV.

The genes are TRBV14 and TRBJ2-3; D gene unclear. Trimming pared 8 bases from V and 0 bases from J, leaving 12 bases between. This CDR3 contains 14 residues. Germline V gives CDR1 SGHDN, CDR2 FVKESK. CDR3 amino acids: CASSDTSSTDTQYF. In DNA form, the CDR3 reads TGTGCCAGCTCCGACACCTCTAGCACAGATACGCAGTATTTT.

J is TRBJ1-1 and V is TRBV27, with 7 bases aligning to TRBD1. Germline V gives CDR1 MNHEY, CDR2 SMNVEV (reference sequence). The CDR3 has 13 amino acids. The ends lost 10 bases at V and 1 base at J; junction bases unmatched: 6. As DNA, the CDR3 is TGTGCCACGGGACAGACCCCGAACACTGAAGCTTTCTTT. As protein: CATGQTPNTEAFF.

This clone was seen only a few times. The V and J genes are TRBV28 and TRBJ2-5; D remains unclear. The germline gives CDR1 MDHEN, CDR2 SYDVKM. The germline V and J ends were trimmed by 3 bases and 4 bases, with 12 bases remaining between them. The CDR3 is 14 amino acids. The DNA for the CDR3 is TGTGCCAGCAGTTTCGAACCAGTCCCAGAGACCCAGTACTTC. It translates to CASSFEPVPETQYF.

A note on this clone: The junction does not match germline at one end; this may be a read error. This sequence joins TRBV2 and TRBJ2-1; D is ambiguous. Germline values: CDR1 SNHLY, CDR2 FYNNEI. The CDR3 is 15 residues long. This CDR3 is CASREGLSSYNEQFF. CDR3 nucleotides: TGTGCCAGCAGGGAAGGTCTCAGCTCCTACAATGAGCAGTTCTTC.

This clone was detected a few times. The chain has TRBV9 and TRBJ2-6; D might be TRBD1 (6 bases). The germline V gene encodes CDR1 SGDLS and CDR2 YYNGEE. V lost 4 bases to trimming and J lost 2 bases, with 13 bases between them. This CDR3 is 16 amino acids long. CDR3 protein: CASSLSAGAGANVLTF. As DNA, the CDR3 is TGTGCCAGCAGCTTATCCGCAGGGGCTGGGGCCAACGTCCTGACTTTC. The full variable domain, completed using reference TRBV9 and TRBJ2-6, is DSGVTQTPKHLITATGQRVTLRCSPRSGDLSVYWYQQSLDQGLQFLIQYYNGEERAKGNILERFSAQQFPDLHSELNLSSLELGDSALYFCASSLSAGAGANVLTFGAGSRLTVL.

V gene TRBV29-1 combines with J gene TRBJ2-3, with TRBD2 matching over 9 bases. Unmatched junction bases numbered 7, after V lost 5 bases and J lost 7 bases. Germline V gene sequence: CDR1 SQVTM, CDR2 ANQGSEA. CDR3 length: 13 residues. The CDR3 region has the DNA TGCAGCGTTAGGGGTAGCGGGAGCAATACGCAGTATTTT. This gives the protein CSVRGSGSNTQYF.

At least ten counts were recorded for this clone. This chain's CDR3 is CASSIGGTGGEDEQFF. The CDR3 region has the DNA TGTGCCAGTAGTATAGGAGGGACAGGGGGCGAGGATGAGCAGTTCTTC. V is TRBV19 and J is TRBJ2-1; 12 bases agree with TRBD1. V was pared by 1 base and J by 8 bases, with 6 bases of the junction left unmatched. Germline CDR1 LNHDA, CDR2 SQIVND (reference sequence). The CDR3 has 16 amino acids.

CDR3 nucleotides: TGTGCCAGCGCTGAGGGCGGCGCGGCTAACTATGGCTACACCTTC. Encoded protein: CASAEGGAANYGYTF. The chain combines TRBV7-2 with TRBJ1-2; no definite D call. CDR1 and CDR2 from the germline V gene are SGHTA and FQGNSA. The ends were cut back, 8 bases at V and 0 bases at J, with 16 bases in the middle. The CDR3 contains 15 residues. The full variable domain, in which reference TRBV7-2 and TRBJ1-2 provide the parts outside the CDR3, is GAGVSQSPSNKVTEKGKDVELRCDPISGHTALYWYRQSLGQGLEFLIYFQGNSAPDKSGLPSDRFSAERTGGSVSTLTIQRTQQEDSAVYLCASAEGGAANYGYTFGSGTRLTVV.

The J gene is TRBJ2-7, the V gene TRBV7-2, with a tentative D call TRBD1 (6 bases). Per the germline V gene, CDR1 is SGHTA and CDR2 is FQGNSA. CDR3 size: 15 residues. Trimming pared 1 base from V and 2 bases from J, leaving 12 bases between. Here the CDR3 DNA reads TGTGCCAGCAGCTTAGAAACACGGACAGCCTACGAGCAGTACTTC. It is translated as CASSLETRTAYEQYF.

The table lists this clone with many counts. The V gene is TRBV29-1, the J gene TRBJ1-2, with D perhaps TRBD1 (6 bases). The V gene's germline CDR1 is SQVTM and CDR2 ANQGSEA. V dropped 2 bases and J dropped 6 bases, with 13 bases sitting between them. CDR3 size: 13 residues. CDR3: CSVEPGGRDGYTF. The DNA of the CDR3 is TGCAGCGTTGAACCGGGGGGGCGCGATGGCTACACCTTC.

This clone was seen only a few times. This rearrangement joins TRBV4-2 to TRBJ2-7; TRBD1 aligns across 10 bases. Germline V lookup: CDR1 LGHNA, CDR2 YNFKEQ. This CDR3 is 17 amino acids long. Trimming cost V 6 bases and J 3 bases; bases outside gene matches: 14. In DNA form, the CDR3 reads TGTGCCAGCAGTCGATCCCCCGGGACAGGGGATCTCTACGAGCAGTACTTC. This encodes CASSRSPGTGDLYEQYF.

The rearrangement uses TRBV9 and TRBJ2-7; 7 nucleotides agree with TRBD1. V shed 6 bases, J shed 1 base, and the junction held 7 bases outside the gene matches. The CDR3 runs to 14 residues. Germline V gives CDR1 SGDLS, CDR2 YYNGEE. The CDR3 sequence is CASTPGTDSYEQYF. The CDR3, as DNA: TGTGCCAGCACCCCGGGGACAGATTCCTACGAGCAGTACTTC.